This T cell receptor beta chain was captured by sequencing in a study of blood T cell repertoires in COVID-19. Overall study context: Samples representing acute and convalescent COVID-19 were sourced from the United States, Italy and Spain. The cDNA or gDNA used as material had been derived from T cells, B-cell-depleted T cells, or PBMCs.

Original processing methods: Estimation of nucleated cell counts was performed using reference gene primer amplification. Generated by immunoSEQ multiplex PCR, the TCRdb table keeps only in-frame clones and is missing some. V and J calls and clone size are copied from that table; D and trimming were computed from the DNA. The table shows hundreds of thousands of clones, with less than 90% occurring only once. The clonotype comes from a human donor in a cohort sampled during active COVID-19. The material sequenced was peripheral blood.

The CDR3 reads CASRTPGMESEKLFF. The CDR3 DNA sequence: TGTGCCAGTAGGACCCCAGGGATGGAAAGTGAAAAACTGTTTTTT. The V call is TRBV19, the J call TRBJ1-4; possible D gene TRBD1, 5 bases. The CDR3 spans 15 residues. Germline CDR1 is LNHDA and CDR2 is SQIVND (reference sequence). The V and J ends lost 6 bases and 7 bases respectively, with 18 bases between them. The whole variable domain, filled in from reference TRBV19 and TRBJ1-4, reads DGGITQSPKYLFRKEGQNVTLSCEQNLNHDAMYWYRQDPGQGLRLIYYSQIVNDFQKGDIAEGYSVSREKKESFPLTVTSAQKNPTAFYLCASRTPGMESEKLFFGSGTQLSVL.